This T cell receptor (beta chain) emerged from a study of identical twins. The study's findings and limits: Out-of-frame TCR alpha sharing observed in monozygotic twins exceeded model estimates. Cross-sectional statistics underpinned the conclusions; the same donors were not followed.

Healthy Caucasians alone served as donors. Unique molecular identifiers were present on cDNA, and template switching added a universal primer site. TCRdb reprocessed the 5' RACE reads via MiXCR and lists one record per CDR3 protein. Among 1.5 million to 2 million distinct CDR3 sequences listed, less than 35% were seen once. This clonotype was recorded once. Its antigen is currently unknown. The germline V gene encodes CDR1 MGHDK and CDR2 SYGVNS. There are 15 residues in the CDR3. The clonotype was recovered from a newborn girl in good health. The rearrangement joins TRBV25-1 to TRBJ2-5; no reliable D call. TRBJ2-1 matches the DNA end more closely, so the J call is doubtful. Sequences were obtained from cord blood. The CDR3: CASLNGKGWQETQFF. The CDR3 region has the DNA TGTGCCAGCCTAAATGGGAAAGGGTGGCAAGAGACCCAGTTCTTC.